This T cell receptor (beta chain) was found in a study of blood T cell repertoires in COVID-19. The overall study: The United States, Italy and Spain were the sources of the acute and convalescent COVID-19 samples. T cells, B-cell-depleted T cells, or PBMCs provided the cDNA or gDNA that served as material.

In the original analysis: Researchers report that nucleated cell counts were estimated from reference gene primer amplification. Clones were sequenced by immunoSEQ multiplex PCR, and TCRdb holds only the in-frame ones, with some missing. The V and J calls and the clone size are those of that table, but D and trimming were determined from the DNA. The data show fewer than 200,000 clones, 65% to 80% seen once. V shed 7 bases and J 8 bases; nucleotides not matched to a gene: 10. The CDR3 is 13 residues long. CDR1 MDHEN and CDR2 SYDVKM come from the germline V gene. This sequence originates from a man in his sixties with acute or convalescent COVID-19. V gene TRBV28 combines with J gene TRBJ1-2; 7 bases are a match to TRBD1. Sequencing used peripheral blood. In DNA form, the CDR3 reads TGTGCCAGCACGGTACAGGGGATAATGGGCTACACCTTC. It is translated as CASTVQGIMGYTF.